What follows are 8 T cell receptor beta chains derived from one specimen sequenced in a study of T-cell reconstitution after alpha-beta-depleted transplantation in children. Unique molecular identifiers were built into the TCRbeta library. Each CDR3 protein gets one entry after TCRdb re-called the PCR reads with MiXCR. The sample consists of around 420,000 distinct CDR3 sequences, 16% of them appearing once. The specimen comprised PBMCs, mostly from graft donor cells, sampled 360 days after TCRalphabeta/CD19-depleted stem cell transplant. Receptor source: a boy less than two years old who had a stem cell transplant for Wiskott-Aldrich syndrome, so the T cells may come from the graft donor.

The V gene is TRBV7-6, the J gene TRBJ2-2; 8 positions agree with TRBD1. The CDR3 spans 16 residues. V was clipped by 2 bases and J by 8 bases; unmatched bases: 10. The germline V gene encodes CDR1 SGHVS and CDR2 FNYEAQ. This CDR3 reads CASSLLDRGVSGELFF. The CDR3 nucleotides are TGTGCCAGCAGCTTATTAGACAGGGGAGTATCGGGGGAGCTGTTTTTT.

The chain recombines TRBV7-9 with TRBJ1-5; the D gene is possibly TRBD1 (6 bases). Germline V CDR1 and CDR2: SEHNR, FQNEAQ (reference sequence). The CDR3 covers 13 residues. V shed 3 bases and J shed 6 bases, with 9 bases lying between them. The CDR3 reads CASSFSGAQPQHF. Written as DNA, the CDR3 is TGTGCCAGCAGCTTCTCAGGGGCTCAGCCCCAGCATTTT.

The chain joins TRBV5-1 to TRBJ2-5; D is possibly TRBD1 or TRBD2 (5 bases each). The V gene lost 4 bases and the J gene lost 2 bases, with 12 bases spanning the gap. The CDR3 has 14 amino acids. Germline V gene lookup returns CDR1 SGHRS and CDR2 YFSETQ. The CDR3 loop reads CASSPGLNQETQYF. DNA for the CDR3: TGCGCCAGCAGCCCGGGGCTGAATCAAGAGACCCAGTACTTC.

This clonotype was observed a handful of times. The CDR3 region has the DNA TGTGCCAGCAGCTTCCGACAGGGGGCCCTAAAATACTACAATGAGCAGTTCTTC. Its protein product is CASSFRQGALKYYNEQFF. The rearrangement uses TRBV7-2 and TRBJ2-1; 10 bases fit TRBD1. The V gene's germline CDR1 is SGHTA and CDR2 FQGNSA. V lost 3 bases, J lost 3 bases, and 11 bases stayed unmatched. The CDR3 extends over 18 amino acids. Using reference TRBV7-2 and TRBJ2-1 for the parts outside the CDR3, the full variable domain is GAGVSQSPSNKVTEKGKDVELRCDPISGHTALYWYRQSLGQGLEFLIYFQGNSAPDKSGLPSDRFSAERTGGSVSTLTIQRTQQEDSAVYLCASSFRQGALKYYNEQFFGPGTRLTVL.

The chain carries TRBV4-1 and TRBJ2-1, with a tentative D call TRBD1 (6 bases). The germline V gene encodes CDR1 MGHRA and CDR2 YSYEKL. This CDR3 is built from 15 residues. V was cut by 0 bases and J by 5 bases, with 11 bases left in between. The CDR3 nucleotides read TGCGCCAGCAGCCAAGAGGGACAATTGCACAATGAGCAGTTCTTC. It encodes CASSQEGQLHNEQFF.

V is TRBV7-2 and J is TRBJ2-7; 11 nucleotides line up with TRBD2. V trimming: 7 bases; J trimming: 2 bases; junction bases outside the gene matches: 7. Germline-derived CDR1 and CDR2 are SGHTA and FQGNSA. The CDR3 is 15 amino acids. CDR3 nucleotide sequence: TGTGCCAGCACCGAAAGACTAGCGGGAACCTACGAGCAGTACTTC. It yields the protein CASTERLAGTYEQYF.

The gene calls are TRBV2 and TRBJ2-1; D gene unclear. This CDR3 has 12 amino acids. The V end lost 6 bases, the J end lost 7 bases, and 10 bases lay between the germline ends. The germline V gene has CDR1 SNHLY and CDR2 FYNNEI. CDR3: CASRLLGNEQFF. The CDR3 bases are TGTGCCAGCAGGTTATTGGGGAATGAGCAGTTCTTC. Drawing the rest from reference TRBV2 and TRBJ2-1, the complete variable domain is EPEVTQTPSHQVTQMGQEVILRCVPISNHLYFYWYRQILGQKVEFLVSFYNNEISEKSEIFDDQFSVERPDGSNFTLKIRSTKLEDSAMYFCASRLLGNEQFFGPGTRLTVL.

The genes are TRBV7-9 and TRBJ1-3; D is ambiguous. The CDR3 is made up of 15 amino acids. Germline V gene lookup returns CDR1 SEHNR and CDR2 FQNEAQ (reference sequence). With 4 bases removed from V and 0 bases from J, the gap between germline ends came to 10 bases. CDR3 region: CASSSKGNSGNTIYF. The DNA of the CDR3 is TGTGCCAGCAGCTCGAAGGGTAACTCTGGAAACACCATATATTTT.